The present T cell receptor (beta chain) was sequenced within a study of liver allograft versus peripheral blood T cells. For the study at large: Liver transplant recipients had T cell receptor repertoires compared between transplanted liver and peripheral blood.

The V end lost 3 bases, the J end lost 5 bases, and 26 bases lay between the germline ends. The CDR3 length is 19 residues. The germline CDR1 and CDR2 sequences are MDHEN and SYDVKM. Study observations and caveats: Reportedly, the T cell receptor repertoires inside liver allografts were not the same as those in peripheral blood.

TCRdb re-called the reads through MiXCR, storing one row per CDR3 protein. The table shows approximately 6,400 distinct CDR3 sequences, with 16% occurring only once. In its sample, this clonotype was seen many times. The antigen is undetermined. The receptor was derived from a human patient who had a liver transplant. Some T cells may be transferred from the graft donor. The chain employs TRBV28 and TRBJ1-5; D is uncertain. CDR3 nucleotide sequence: TGTGCCAGCAGTTTCCCGAAAGTGGCTCCTTCAAGTGGATATCAGCCCCAGCATTTT. Translation gives CASSFPKVAPSSGYQPQHF.